One sample yielded the 3 T cell receptor beta chains listed below, sequenced in a study of blood T cell repertoires in COVID-19. Clones were sequenced by immunoSEQ multiplex PCR, and TCRdb holds only the in-frame ones, with some missing. The sample holds more than 140,000 clones, 70% to 85% seen once. The sequenced material came from peripheral blood. Receptor source: a woman aged 45-60 years in a cohort sampled during active or convalescent COVID-19.

This clone turned up a few times. The rearrangement joins TRBV27 to TRBJ1-2; D remains unclear. CDR1 is MNHEY and CDR2 is SMNVEV in the germline V gene (reference sequence). The V gene lost 5 bases and the J gene lost 3 bases, with 10 bases spanning the gap. The CDR3 is 13 residues long. The chain's CDR3 is CASSPDGDYGYTF. CDR3 sequence (DNA): TGTGCCAGCAGTCCAGACGGGGACTATGGCTACACCTTC.

This rearrangement joins TRBV11-2 to TRBJ1-2; tentatively, D is TRBD1 (6 bases). The ends were cut back, 3 bases at V and 7 bases at J, with 9 bases in the middle. Germline V CDR1 and CDR2: SGHAT, FQNNGV. CDR3 length: 12 residues. DNA for the CDR3: TGTGCCAGCAGCTTGCAGGGGAGTGGCTACACCTTC. As protein: CASSLQGSGYTF.

This rearrangement joins TRBV7-6 to TRBJ2-7, with 7 bases matching TRBD2. The CDR3 length is 15 residues. The junction had 10 bases not matched to a gene; V was cut back by 5 bases and J by 3 bases. CDR1 and CDR2 (germline): SGHVS, FNYEAQ. The CDR3 loop is CASSPTGLDYYEQYF. DNA of the CDR3: TGTGCCAGCAGCCCGACTGGACTAGATTACTACGAGCAGTACTTC.